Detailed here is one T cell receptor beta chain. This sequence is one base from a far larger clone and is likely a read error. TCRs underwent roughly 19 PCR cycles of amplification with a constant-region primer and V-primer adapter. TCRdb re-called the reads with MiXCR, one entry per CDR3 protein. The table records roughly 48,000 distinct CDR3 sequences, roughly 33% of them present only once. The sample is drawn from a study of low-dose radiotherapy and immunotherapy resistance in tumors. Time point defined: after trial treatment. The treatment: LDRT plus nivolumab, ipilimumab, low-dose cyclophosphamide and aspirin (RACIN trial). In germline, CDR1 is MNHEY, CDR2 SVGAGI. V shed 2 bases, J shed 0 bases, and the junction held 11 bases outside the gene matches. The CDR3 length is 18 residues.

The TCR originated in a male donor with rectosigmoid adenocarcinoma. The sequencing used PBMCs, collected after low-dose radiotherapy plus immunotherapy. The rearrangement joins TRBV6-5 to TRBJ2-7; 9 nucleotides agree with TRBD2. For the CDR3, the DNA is TGTGCCAGCAGTTACGGCAGAAGACTAGCGGAGAGCTCCTACGAGCAGTACTTC. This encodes CASSYGRRLAESSYEQYF.